The clone carrying this TCR beta chain came up many times. The entry originates in a study of human T cells and chemical hapten exposure. Study background: Patients were mainly female, each with alopecia areata, totalis or universalis.

Original analysis: Sample-level TCR yields exhibited a median of approximately 88,000, with a range of roughly 20,000 to 750,000. Via MiXCR, TCRdb re-called the RACE reads, giving one row per CDR3 protein. TCRdb's processing, not the authors' own work, is the source of the V and J calls. Of 350,000 to 450,000 distinct CDR3 sequences listed, 4% to 6% were seen once; the top ten hold just over 2.5%. Time point indicated: pre-sensitization, week 0. As to treatment: therapeutic diphenylcyclopropenone sensitization with weekly scalp DPC. V was clipped by 3 bases and J by 7 bases, with 12 bases between them. This CDR3 is 13 amino acids long.

The origin of this receptor is a woman between 45 and 65 years old with alopecia areata. Some clones in this sample may be carry-over from other donors' samples. The V and J genes are TRBV12-3 or TRBV12-4 and TRBJ2-5; no clear D gene. Source: whole blood, taken in connection with sensitization to the hapten diphenylcyclopropenone (DPC). The CDR3 DNA follows: TGTGCCAGCAGTTTCAAGGGTCTCGGGACCCAGTACTTC. It translates to CASSFKGLGTQYF.